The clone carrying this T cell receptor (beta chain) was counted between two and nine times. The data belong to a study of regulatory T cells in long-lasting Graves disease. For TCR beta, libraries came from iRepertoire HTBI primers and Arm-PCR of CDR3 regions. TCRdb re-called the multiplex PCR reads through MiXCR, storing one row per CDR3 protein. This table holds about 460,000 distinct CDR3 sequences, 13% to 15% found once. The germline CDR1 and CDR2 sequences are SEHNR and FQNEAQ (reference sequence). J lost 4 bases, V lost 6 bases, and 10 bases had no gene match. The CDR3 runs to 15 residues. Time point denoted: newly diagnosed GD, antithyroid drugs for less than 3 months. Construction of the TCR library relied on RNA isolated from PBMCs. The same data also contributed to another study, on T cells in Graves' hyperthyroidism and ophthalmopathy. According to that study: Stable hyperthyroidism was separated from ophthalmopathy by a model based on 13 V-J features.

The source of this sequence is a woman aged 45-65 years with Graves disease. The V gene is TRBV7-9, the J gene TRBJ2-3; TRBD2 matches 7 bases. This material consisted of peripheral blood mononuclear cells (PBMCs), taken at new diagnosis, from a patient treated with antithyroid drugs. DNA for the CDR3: TGTGCCAGCAGGGGGGGAGGGCGAACCTCAGATACGCAGTATTTT. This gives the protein CASRGGGRTSDTQYF.